Each of the 14 T cell receptor beta chains below was sequenced from the same sample in a study of response to subunit inactivated influenza vaccine. TCRdb independently ran MiXCR on the RT-PCR reads; one entry per CDR3 protein. The sample holds about 780,000 distinct CDR3 sequences, approximately 17% seen once. The sample was PBMCs from blood, taken less than 6 days after vaccination. These TCRs come from a man in his fifties or sixties who received an inactivated influenza vaccine.

V usage is TRBV6-5 and J usage is TRBJ1-2; D may be TRBD1 (5 bases). CDR3 length equals 14 residues. Trimming removed 2 bases at V and 8 bases at J, with 15 bases between. Looked up from germline, CDR1 is MNHEY and CDR2 is SVGAGI. This CDR3 is CASSYGARGFGYTF. In DNA, the CDR3 is TGTGCCAGCAGTTACGGGGCGCGGGGGTTCGGCTACACCTTC.

This rearrangement joins TRBV6-5 to TRBJ2-3, with 8 bases that match TRBD1. With 2 bases clipped from V and 3 bases from J, the junction kept 7 bases outside the gene matches. This CDR3 is 16 amino acids long. Per the germline V gene, CDR1 is MNHEY and CDR2 is SVGAGI. CDR3 in DNA: TGTGCCAGCAGTTACAACCGACAGGGGACGACAGATACGCAGTATTTT. It specifies CASSYNRQGTTDTQYF.

The chain has TRBV6-5 and TRBJ2-5; TRBD1 agrees at 8 bases. J lost 4 bases, V lost 8 bases, and 6 bases had no gene match. CDR1 is MNHEY and CDR2 is SVGAGI in the germline V gene. This CDR3 region has 13 residues. CDR3 nucleotides: TGTGCCAGCTCTTACAGGGGGGCAGAGACCCAGTACTTC. Translated: CASSYRGAETQYF.

Concerning this clonotype: This is likely a read error, given that the CDR3 carries no conserved phenylalanine or tryptophan at its end. The rearrangement links TRBV20-1 to TRBJ1-1; D gene uncertain. The germline V and J ends were trimmed by 3 bases and 5 bases, with 7 bases remaining between them. The CDR3 contains 11 residues. Per the germline V gene, CDR1 is DFQATT and CDR2 is SNEGSKA (reference sequence). CDR3 in DNA: TGCAGTGCTAGGAGGGAGACTGAAGCTTTCCTT. Its protein product is CSARRETEAFL.

The rearrangement uses TRBV6-5 and TRBJ2-7; the match to TRBD1 covers 10 bases. V shed 1 base, J shed 4 bases, and the junction held 1 base outside the gene matches. Germline values: CDR1 MNHEY, CDR2 SVGAGI. CDR3 length: 14 amino acids. CDR3 region: CASSYWDRGYEQYF. The CDR3 nucleotides read TGTGCCAGCAGTTACTGGGACAGGGGTTACGAGCAGTACTTC.

This clonotype turned up a few times. The genes are TRBV4-3 and TRBJ2-1; TRBD2 matches 8 bases. The CDR3 has 17 amino acids. J lost 4 bases, V lost 1 base, and 9 bases had no gene match. The germline gives CDR1 LGHNA, CDR2 YSLEER. CDR3 in amino acids: CASSQGPVSGAYNEQFF. DNA for the CDR3: TGCGCCAGCAGCCAAGGCCCGGTTAGCGGGGCTTACAATGAGCAGTTCTTC.

This clonotype came up a few times. The rearrangement joins TRBV12-3 or TRBV12-4 to TRBJ1-5; D is uncertain. Between the trimmed V and J ends, which lost 7 bases and 4 bases, there was a span of 8 bases. The CDR3 has 12 residues. CDR3 protein: CASTISNQPQHF. CDR3 in DNA: TGTGCCAGCACCATTTCTAATCAGCCCCAGCATTTT.

The chain is built from TRBV5-1 and TRBJ1-3; D not resolved. Trimming took 0 bases from V and 7 from J, leaving 8 bases between them. Per germline, CDR1 SGHRS and CDR2 YFSETQ. This CDR3 contains 13 residues. CDR3 sequence: CASSLEQTNTIYF. The CDR3 coding sequence is TGCGCCAGCAGCTTGGAACAGACGAACACCATATATTTT.

The chain links TRBV6-2 or TRBV6-3 to TRBJ2-7; 11 bases map to TRBD2. Germline V gene data show CDR1 as MNHEY and CDR2 as SVGEGT. V shed 4 bases and J 6 bases; nucleotides not matched to a gene: 5. The CDR3 totals 14 residues. This CDR3 is CASSLAGGPFEQYF. CDR3 nucleotides: TGTGCCAGCAGTTTAGCGGGAGGGCCTTTCGAGCAGTACTTC.

This clonotype turned up a few times. This chain links TRBV24-1 with TRBJ2-1; D possibly matches TRBD1 or TRBD2 (6 bases each). This CDR3 has 15 amino acids. Trimming stripped 6 bases from V and 3 bases from J, with 14 bases between. The germline V gene encodes CDR1 KGHDR and CDR2 SFDVKD. The CDR3 coding sequence is TGTGCCACCAGTCCCGGAGGAGGGGGCTACAATGAGCAGTTCTTC. Protein product: CATSPGGGGYNEQFF.

This clonotype was detected ten times or more. The V call is TRBV29-1, the J call TRBJ2-3, with D unresolved. The CDR3 length is 12 residues. V shed 4 bases and J shed 7 bases, with 12 bases lying between them. In germline, CDR1 is SQVTM, CDR2 ANQGSEA. The CDR3 bases are TGCAGCGTTGTGGAGTCGAGTCATACGCAGTATTTT. This codes for CSVVESSHTQYF.

The chain uses TRBV7-2 and TRBJ1-2; weak D call: TRBD1 (5 bases). This CDR3 region has 14 residues. V gave up 2 bases and J gave up 4 bases, with 11 bases separating them. Germline V gives CDR1 SGHTA, CDR2 FQGNSA. CDR3 sequence: CASSLMGDGYGYTF. DNA for the CDR3: TGTGCCAGCAGCTTAATGGGGGACGGCTATGGCTACACCTTC.

This clonotype was seen a few times. V is TRBV7-9 and J is TRBJ2-1; no reliable D call. Looked up from germline, CDR1 is SEHNR and CDR2 is FQNEAQ (reference sequence). The CDR3 consists of 13 residues. The germline V and J ends were trimmed by 4 bases and 10 bases, with 14 bases remaining between them. Here the CDR3 reads CASSYNLSREQFF. CDR3 DNA sequence: TGTGCCAGCAGCTACAACCTCAGTCGAGAGCAGTTCTTC.

This clonotype was recorded once. The chain employs TRBV18 and TRBJ1-1; a possible D gene is TRBD1 (6 bases). CDR3 length equals 12 residues. Germline V CDR1 and CDR2: KGHSH, LQKENI. The V gene lost 3 bases and the J gene lost 6 bases, with 8 bases spanning the gap. For the CDR3, the DNA is TGTGCCAGCTCACCTAGACAGGCTGAAGCTTTCTTT. The encoded protein is CASSPRQAEAFF.